Listed here are 14 T cell receptor beta chains from one sample, sequenced in a study of T cells in Graves' hyperthyroidism and ophthalmopathy. RNA transcripts provided the source from which TCR beta CDR3 regions were amplified. An initial round of RT-PCR targeting the TCR CDR3 relied on the HTBI primer set. TCRdb ran MiXCR on the multiplex PCR reads and lists one entry per CDR3 protein. Of some 600,000 distinct CDR3 sequences listed, approximately 14% are singletons. The sequencing sample was made of blood. The receptors were sampled from a woman aged 25 to 39 with Graves' hyperthyroidism that later progressed to Graves' ophthalmopathy.

This clonotype came up many times. The chain uses TRBV6-1 and TRBJ1-1; D gene ambiguous. CDR3 size: 14 residues. V was clipped by 8 bases and J by 0 bases, with 13 bases between them. Germline loops: CDR1 MNHNS, CDR2 SASEGT. The CDR3 DNA is TGTGCCAGCCACAACGACCGCTTGAACACTGAAGCTTTCTTT. This translates into CASHNDRLNTEAFF.

This clonotype was observed a few times. V and J are TRBV10-2 and TRBJ2-1; tentative D call: TRBD2 (6 bases). The ends were cut back, 7 bases at V and 7 bases at J, with 26 bases in the middle. Germline CDR1 is WSHSY and CDR2 is SAAADI. The CDR3 length is 17 residues. The CDR3 reads CASKQFRWREGRNEQFF. The CDR3, as DNA: TGCGCCAGCAAGCAGTTCCGGTGGCGGGAAGGAAGAAATGAGCAGTTCTTC.

The chain uses TRBV7-2 and TRBJ2-2, with D possibly TRBD1 on 6 matching bases. Germline CDR1 SGHTA, CDR2 FQGNSA. Trimming took off 8 bases at V and 5 bases at J, with 15 bases between the two ends. This CDR3 contains 14 residues. Here the CDR3 reads CASWVTGRTGELFF. The CDR3 coding sequence is TGTGCCAGCTGGGTAACAGGGAGAACCGGGGAGCTGTTTTTT.

This clonotype was seen at least ten times. V and J are TRBV28 and TRBJ2-1; 11 nucleotides line up with TRBD2. CDR1 MDHEN and CDR2 SYDVKM come from the germline V gene. CDR3 length equals 14 residues. The J segment lost 5 bases and the V segment lost 7 bases, leaving 4 bases of the junction unmatched. The CDR3 DNA reads TGTGCCAGCATGGAGGGACTAGCGGACAATGAGCAGTTCTTC. Protein product: CASMEGLADNEQFF.

This clonotype was recorded a few times. J is TRBJ1-6 and V is TRBV19; 7 bases match TRBD1. V gave up 3 bases and J gave up 9 bases; unmatched junction bases: 2. This CDR3 spans 13 amino acids. In germline, CDR1 is LNHDA, CDR2 SQIVND (reference sequence). The CDR3 DNA reads TGTGCCAGTAGTATCGCAGGGGGTTCACCCCTCCACTTT. Residues: CASSIAGGSPLHF.

The sample holds many counts of this clonotype. The CDR3 DNA reads TGTGCCACCAGTGACAAACCTGGGGCGGAGTACAATGAGCAGTTCTTC. Translation: CATSDKPGAEYNEQFF. The V gene is TRBV24-1, the J gene TRBJ2-1, with D tentatively TRBD1 (5 bases). This CDR3 has 16 residues. V lost 4 bases, J lost 4 bases, and 16 bases lay in between. Germline V lookup: CDR1 KGHDR, CDR2 SFDVKD.

This clonotype was detected ten times or more. This rearrangement joins TRBV18 to TRBJ1-1, with a tentative D call TRBD1 (5 bases). Germline CDR1 reads KGHSH; CDR2 reads LQKENI. This CDR3 region has 13 residues. The V and J ends lost 3 bases and 4 bases respectively, with 9 bases between them. CDR3 DNA sequence: TGTGCCAGCTCACCGTCCAGGGTCACTGAAGCTTTCTTT. Amino acid sequence: CASSPSRVTEAFF.

This clonotype has at least ten counts. As DNA, the CDR3 is TGTGCCTGGAGTGCCTCCAGGGGAGGGGATGAAAAACTGTTTTTT. It is translated as CAWSASRGGDEKLFF. V and J are TRBV30 and TRBJ1-4; tentative D call: TRBD1 (6 bases). CDR1 and CDR2 (germline): GTSNPN, SVGIG (reference sequence). The V and J ends lost 1 base and 6 bases respectively, with 15 bases between them. The CDR3 runs to 15 residues.

This clonotype has more than one count but fewer than ten. The chain uses TRBV29-1 and TRBJ2-6, with 8 bases identical to TRBD1. The germline V gene has CDR1 SQVTM and CDR2 ANQGSEA. This CDR3 is built from 23 residues. The V and J ends lost 0 bases and 0 bases, in that order; junction bases with no gene match: 22. The CDR3 region is CSVEEKVLPALTGGSSGANVLTF. The CDR3 DNA reads TGCAGCGTTGAAGAAAAGGTTCTTCCCGCTCTAACAGGGGGGAGCTCTGGGGCCAACGTCCTGACTTTC. The whole variable domain, remainder taken from reference TRBV29-1 and TRBJ2-6, is SAVISQKPSRDICQRGTSLTIQCQVDSQVTMMFWYRQQPGQSLTLIATANQGSEATYESGFVIDKFPISRPNLTFSTLTVSNMSPEDSSIYLCSVEEKVLPALTGGSSGANVLTFGAGSRLTVL.

This clonotype has at least ten counts. The V gene is TRBV18, the J gene TRBJ2-1, with 9 bases identical to TRBD2. There are 15 residues in the CDR3. Losses at the gene ends were 0 bases for V and 6 bases for J; bases not matched to a gene: 3. CDR1 is KGHSH and CDR2 is LQKENI in the germline V gene. The CDR3 region has the DNA TGTGCCAGCTCACCACCTAGCGGGAGTTTCAATGAGCAGTTCTTC. This translates into CASSPPSGSFNEQFF.

This clonotype was found many times. The chain uses TRBV20-1 and TRBJ2-3, with D possibly TRBD2 on 5 matching bases. Germline-derived CDR1 and CDR2 are DFQATT and SNEGSKA (reference sequence). Trimming shortened V by 6 bases and J by 1 base, and 17 bases separated the two germline ends. The CDR3 has 15 residues. The CDR3 spells CSALGEGWGTDTQYF. The CDR3 coding sequence is TGCAGTGCCCTAGGAGAGGGCTGGGGCACAGATACGCAGTATTTT.

This clonotype was counted at least ten times. The chain uses TRBV28 and TRBJ2-7; 7 bases match TRBD1. CDR3 length: 14 amino acids. CDR1 and CDR2 from the germline V gene are MDHEN and SYDVKM. The ends lost 8 bases at V and 2 bases at J; junction bases unmatched: 9. CDR3 nucleotides: TGTGCCAGCCAACTGACAGGGCCACCCTACGAGCAGTACTTC. Translating gives CASQLTGPPYEQYF.

The chain couples TRBV5-6 to TRBJ1-2; tentative D call: TRBD1 (6 bases). Trimming left V 0 bases short and J 8 bases short, with 14 bases between. Germline V gene sequence: CDR1 SGHDT, CDR2 YYEEEE. The CDR3 has 14 residues. DNA of the CDR3: TGTGCCAGCAGCTTGGCCGACACAGGGCAAGGCTACACCTTC. It specifies CASSLADTGQGYTF.

As for this clonotype: A single base separates this from a much larger clone, so it may be a read error. The chain recombines TRBV6-2 or TRBV6-3 with TRBJ2-3; 7 nucleotides line up with TRBD2. The V gene's germline CDR1 is MNHEY and CDR2 SVGEGT. The CDR3 covers 13 residues. CDR3 region: CAGSKGGRDTQYF. In DNA, the CDR3 is TGTGCCGGCAGTAAGGGAGGGAGAGATACGCAGTATTTT.